This passage covers 22 T cell receptor beta chains from one sample sequenced in a study of T and B cells in COVID-19 patients (dated by TCRdb to about 2020). Sequencing relied on an Illumina MiSeq. TRB rearrangements were amplified by multiplex PCR with BIOMED2 TRB-A/B primer pools. Through fastp at Q25 and MiXCR, TCRdb rebuilt clones from the public reads, retaining in-frame beta chains. Every entry covers one CDR3 protein and lists the most common genes and DNA from its rows. Counted in this sample were about 15,000 distinct CDR3 sequences; roughly 29% of them appeared once. The ten largest clones represent roughly 1.2% of the sample. Genomic DNA extracted from blood, in amounts of roughly 230-550 ng, served as the starting material for amplifying TRB repertoires. Sequencing was carried out using blood. The receptors here all came from a human donor who had recovered from COVID-19.

Only a few counts were recorded for this clonotype. The V call is TRBV20-1, the J call TRBJ2-7; D may correspond to TRBD1 or TRBD2 (5 bases each). The V end lost 5 bases, the J end lost 4 bases, and 12 bases lay between the germline ends. In germline, CDR1 is DFQATT, CDR2 SNEGSKA (reference sequence). This CDR3 has 12 residues. CDR3: CSAVGDGYEQYF. CDR3 sequence (DNA): TGCAGTGCTGTGGGGGACGGTTACGAGCAGTACTTC.

The chain recombines TRBV12-3 or TRBV12-4 with TRBJ1-5; D is uncertain. The length of the CDR3 is 12 residues. Between the trimmed V and J ends, which lost 5 bases and 1 base, there was a span of 3 bases. The CDR3 bases are TGTGCCAGCAGTCCCAGCAATCAGCCCCAGCATTTT. As protein: CASSPSNQPQHF.

The chain has TRBV12-3 or TRBV12-4 and TRBJ2-5, with 11 bases that match TRBD1. The ends lost 7 bases at V and 5 bases at J; junction bases unmatched: 24. The CDR3 sequence is 20 residues long. CDR3 in amino acids: CASTARTGGLPNNKMETQYF. The CDR3 coding sequence is TGTGCCAGCACCGCCAGGACAGGGGGCCTCCCTAACAACAAAATGGAGACCCAGTACTTC.

This sequence joins TRBV12-3 or TRBV12-4 and TRBJ1-1; no clear D. The germline V and J ends were trimmed by 10 bases and 11 bases, with 14 bases remaining between them. This CDR3 region has 10 residues. The CDR3 DNA reads TGTGCCACCGCCCACTTCCGGGCTTTCTTT. It yields the protein CATAHFRAFF.

This chain links TRBV6-2 or TRBV6-3 with TRBJ1-2; 9 bases are shared with TRBD1. Germline CDR1 is MNHEY and CDR2 is SVGEGT. This CDR3 has 15 residues. Germline trimming cut 4 bases from V and 2 bases from J; bases unmatched to any gene: 5. The CDR3 region is CASSLPGQGNYGYTF. In DNA, the CDR3 is TGTGCCAGCAGTTTACCGGGACAGGGCAACTATGGCTACACCTTC.

This clonotype was counted a few times. The gene calls are TRBV7-9 and TRBJ2-1; the D is unclear. This CDR3 is built from 14 residues. The V gene's germline CDR1 is SEHNR and CDR2 FQNEAQ (reference sequence). V lost 6 bases and J 8 bases, leaving 17 bases between the germline ends. CDR3 bases: TGTGCCAGCAGTCCGTTCCAGTGGGGTTATGAGCAGTTCTTC. Protein: CASSPFQWGYEQFF.

In this sample, this clonotype is medium-sized (0.01 to 0.1%). This chain joins TRBV19 and TRBJ1-4; no clear D gene. The CDR3 spans 16 residues. The germline V and J ends were trimmed by 3 bases and 0 bases, with 11 bases remaining between them. Per the germline V gene, CDR1 is LNHDA and CDR2 is SQIVND (reference sequence). The CDR3 coding sequence is TGTGCCAGTAGTATCGGCCAGATGGCAACTAATGAAAAACTGTTTTTT. This translates into CASSIGQMATNEKLFF.

This clonotype showed up just a few times. The rearrangement uses TRBV6-2 or TRBV6-3 and TRBJ2-3; tentatively, D is TRBD2 (5 bases). Deletions cut 6 bases from V and 5 bases from J, with 18 bases between. CDR3 length equals 15 residues. Per germline, CDR1 MNHEY and CDR2 SVGEGT. The CDR3 nucleotides read TGTGCCAGCAGGCGGGCGATAGGTGATCAAGATACGCAGTATTTT. Translation: CASRRAIGDQDTQYF.

V is TRBV20-1 and J is TRBJ2-1, with 10 bases identical to TRBD2. This CDR3 comprises 17 residues. Germline values: CDR1 DFQATT, CDR2 SNEGSKA (reference sequence). V lost 1 base and J lost 3; bases outside the gene matches: 9. This CDR3 is CSARAPGLALYYNEQFF. The CDR3 nucleotides are TGCAGTGCTAGAGCCCCGGGACTAGCGCTCTACTACAATGAGCAGTTCTTC.

The chain has TRBV12-3 or TRBV12-4 and TRBJ2-3, with 14 bases fitting TRBD2. The CDR3 loop spans 18 amino acids. Trimming removed 1 base from V and 0 bases from J; junction bases left unmatched: 3. The CDR3 DNA reads as TGTGCCAGCAGTTTAGAGACTAGCGGGGGGGAAAGCACAGATACGCAGTATTTT. Encoded protein: CASSLETSGGESTDTQYF.

This clonotype is medium-sized in the sample. The chain combines TRBV29-1 with TRBJ1-1; D remains unclear. The CDR3 is 13 amino acids. The V and J ends lost 0 bases and 7 bases respectively, with 12 bases between them. Germline CDR1 and CDR2: SQVTM and ANQGSEA. The CDR3 loop is CSVEDRRRNEAFF. CDR3 nucleotides: TGCAGCGTTGAAGATCGGAGACGAAATGAAGCTTTCTTT.

By frequency in the sample, this clonotype is medium-sized. The V and J genes are TRBV18 and TRBJ2-3; D gene unclear. Germline-derived CDR1 and CDR2 are KGHSH and LQKENI. V was cut by 2 bases and J by 3 bases, with 6 bases left in between. The CDR3 sequence is 13 residues long. As DNA, the CDR3 is TGTGCCAGCTCACCAATGGTGACAGATACGCAGTATTTT. Amino acids: CASSPMVTDTQYF.

The V call is TRBV4-3, the J call TRBJ2-5; D is possibly TRBD1 or TRBD2 (6 bases each). Trimming pared 0 bases from V and 5 bases from J, leaving 13 bases between. The CDR3 extends over 15 amino acids. Germline CDR1 LGHNA, CDR2 YSLEER. The CDR3 nucleotides are TGCGCCAGCAGCCAAGAAAAGGGGGGCTCGGAGACCCAGTACTTC. It encodes CASSQEKGGSETQYF.

The V call is TRBV5-5, the J call TRBJ2-3, with 8 bases matching TRBD2. CDR1 SGHKS and CDR2 YYEKEE come from the germline V gene (reference sequence). The ends lost 8 bases at V and 10 bases at J; junction bases unmatched: 15. The CDR3 totals 14 residues. The CDR3 DNA follows: TGTGCCAGTGGGGCCCGGCTAGCGGGCCCATCGCAGTATTTT. It codes for CASGARLAGPSQYF. Combining the CDR3 with reference TRBV5-5 and TRBJ2-3 gives the whole variable domain DAGVTQSPTHLIKTRGQQVTLRCSPISGHKSVSWYQQVLGQGPQFIFQYYEKEERGRGNFPDRFSARQFPNYSSELNVNALLLGDSALYLCASGARLAGPSQYFGPGTRLTVL.

This clonotype was picked up a small number of times. V usage is TRBV6-5 and J usage is TRBJ1-2, with 10 bases aligning to TRBD1. The CDR3 length is 15 residues. Germline V gives CDR1 MNHEY, CDR2 SVGAGI. Trimming cost V 4 bases and J 7 bases; bases outside gene matches: 9. As DNA, the CDR3 is TGTGCCAGCAGTTCCCCAGGGACAGGGGTCGCTGGCTACACCTTC. Protein product: CASSSPGTGVAGYTF.

The chain couples TRBV6-4 to TRBJ2-1, with 8 bases matching TRBD2. The CDR3 has 13 amino acids. With 5 bases clipped from V and 6 bases from J, the junction kept 3 bases outside the gene matches. Germline values: CDR1 MRHNA, CDR2 SNTAGT. The CDR3 bases are TGTGCCAGCAGTTCCAGCGGGAGCAATGAGCAGTTCTTC. It codes for CASSSSGSNEQFF.

Only a few counts were recorded for this clonotype. The chain joins TRBV6-6 to TRBJ2-2; D remains ambiguous. The CDR3 totals 12 residues. V was clipped by 5 bases and J by 6 bases, with 7 bases between them. CDR1 and CDR2 (germline): MNHNY, SVGAGI (reference sequence). DNA of the CDR3: TGTGCCAGCAGTATCCGCCCCGGGGAGCTGTTTTTT. It translates to CASSIRPGELFF.

This chain uses TRBV6-5 with TRBJ1-2; possible D gene TRBD1, 5 bases. Trimming took 6 bases from V and 4 from J, leaving 12 bases between them. Germline-derived CDR1 and CDR2 are MNHEY and SVGAGI. The CDR3 spans 13 residues. The CDR3 loop is CASSQGEGYGYTF. Here the CDR3 DNA reads TGTGCCAGCAGCCAGGGAGAGGGCTATGGCTACACCTTC.

The chain is built from TRBV6-6 and TRBJ2-1; D remains unclear. The CDR3 sequence is 11 residues long. The germline V and J ends were trimmed by 2 bases and 8 bases, with 4 bases remaining between them. The germline V gene has CDR1 MNHNY and CDR2 SVGAGI (reference sequence). In DNA, the CDR3 is TGTGCCAGCAGTTACATTGATGAGCAGTTCTTC. Translation: CASSYIDEQFF.

This rearrangement joins TRBV12-3 or TRBV12-4 to TRBJ1-6; weak D call: TRBD1 (5 bases). Trimming left V 11 bases short and J 8 bases short, with 16 bases between. The CDR3 contains 13 residues. CDR3 bases: TGTGCCGCAAGGGCAGGGAAGCATTCACCCCTCCACTTT. Residues: CAARAGKHSPLHF.

In this sample, this clonotype turned up a few times. The chain recombines TRBV12-3 or TRBV12-4 with TRBJ1-1; D unclear. V gave up 4 bases and J gave up 0 bases, with 6 bases separating them. CDR3 length equals 13 residues. CDR3 sequence reads: CASSSHLNTEAFF. In DNA, the CDR3 is TGTGCCAGCAGTTCACACCTGAACACTGAAGCTTTCTTT.

This clonotype was seen a handful of times. The CDR3 DNA sequence: TGTGCCAGCAGTCCCCAGGGGTACGAGCAGTACTTC. Translation gives CASSPQGYEQYF. This sequence joins TRBV12-3 or TRBV12-4 and TRBJ2-7, with a weak D call TRBD1 (6 bases). The CDR3 loop spans 12 amino acids. Trimming took off 5 bases at V and 4 bases at J, with 9 bases between the two ends.